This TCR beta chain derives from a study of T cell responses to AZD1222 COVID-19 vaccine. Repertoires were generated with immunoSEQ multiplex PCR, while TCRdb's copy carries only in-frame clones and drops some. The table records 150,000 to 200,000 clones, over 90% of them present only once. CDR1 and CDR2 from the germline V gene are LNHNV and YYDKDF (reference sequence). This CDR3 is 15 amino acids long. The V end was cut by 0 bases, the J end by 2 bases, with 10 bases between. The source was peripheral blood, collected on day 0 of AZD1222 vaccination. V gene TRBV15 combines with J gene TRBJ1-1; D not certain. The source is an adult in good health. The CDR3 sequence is CATSREDRSNTEAFF. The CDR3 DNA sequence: TGTGCCACCAGCAGAGAAGACCGCTCCAACACTGAAGCTTTCTTT.